Listed here are 22 T cell receptor beta chains from one sample, sequenced in a study of beta chain features in type 1 diabetes. The whole isolated RNA underwent reverse transcription, so sequencing captured expressed TCRB transcripts. Method: immunoSEQ multiplex PCR; TCRdb's copy keeps in-frame clones and lacks some. Of a few hundred thousand clones in the sample, around 9.6% are singletons; the top ten hold less than 0.035%. Sequences were obtained from naive CD4+ T cells from blood. Every receptor here comes from a woman under 30 in good health.

This sequence joins TRBV18 and TRBJ2-5; tentatively, D is TRBD1 (6 bases). The V and J ends lost 6 bases and 3 bases respectively, with 14 bases between them. Germline lookup yields CDR1 KGHSH and CDR2 LQKENI. The CDR3 covers 14 residues. DNA of the CDR3: TGTGCCAGCTCCCCGACGCCAGGGGAAGAGACCCAGTACTTC. Its protein product is CASSPTPGEETQYF.

The V and J genes are TRBV29-1 and TRBJ2-2, with D possibly being TRBD1 (5 bases). CDR3 length: 14 residues. Trimming removed 4 bases at V and 0 bases at J, with 9 bases between. The germline gives CDR1 SQVTM, CDR2 ANQGSEA. The CDR3 spells CSVVVTANTGELFF. For the CDR3, the DNA is TGCAGCGTTGTCGTGACAGCGAACACCGGGGAGCTGTTTTTT.

V gene TRBV11-2 combines with J gene TRBJ1-5; D might be TRBD1 (5 bases). V lost 1 base and J lost 8, with 9 bases in between. CDR1 is SGHAT and CDR2 is FQNNGV in the germline V gene. CDR3 length equals 13 residues. For the CDR3, the DNA is TGTGCCAGCAGCTTAGGGGGGGGAAAGCCCCAGCATTTT. It is translated as CASSLGGGKPQHF.

V gene TRBV10-3 combines with J gene TRBJ2-3, with TRBD1 matching 8 bases. Germline CDR1 is ENHRY and CDR2 is SYGVKD. The CDR3 is made up of 16 amino acids. V gave up 4 bases and J gave up 3 bases; unmatched junction bases: 9. The CDR3 here is CAISGQGARGTDTQYF. The CDR3 nucleotides read TGTGCCATCAGTGGGCAGGGGGCGCGGGGTACAGATACGCAGTATTTT.

This clone was observed at least ten times. DNA for the CDR3: TGTGCCAGTAGAGGGGTGAACACTGAAGCTTTCTTT. Translation: CASRGVNTEAFF. The chain recombines TRBV19 with TRBJ1-1; D may be TRBD1 (5 bases). Looked up from germline, CDR1 is LNHDA and CDR2 is SQIVND (reference sequence). This CDR3 has 12 amino acids. V was clipped by 6 bases and J by 0 bases, with 5 bases between them.

The chain carries TRBV18 and TRBJ2-5; tentatively, D is TRBD1 (5 bases). Germline CDR1 is KGHSH and CDR2 is LQKENI. The length of the CDR3 is 14 residues. With 1 base removed from V and 4 bases from J, the gap between germline ends came to 10 bases. CDR3: CASSPLQGTETQYF. DNA for the CDR3: TGTGCCAGCTCACCACTCCAGGGAACAGAGACCCAGTACTTC.

Of note for this clone: The sample contains more than one DNA sequence encoding this CDR3. This chain connects TRBV5-6 to TRBJ2-7; D is perhaps TRBD2 (5 bases). The CDR3 loop spans 13 amino acids. The germline V and J ends were trimmed by 1 base and 3 bases, with 8 bases remaining between them. The V gene's germline CDR1 is SGHDT and CDR2 YYEEEE. The CDR3 sequence is CASSLLAGYEQYF. CDR3 DNA: TGTGCCAGCAGCTTGTTGGCGGGCTACGAGCAGTACTTC.

The chain uses TRBV6-1 and TRBJ1-1; D call uncertain. Deletions cut 1 base from V and 12 bases from J, with 15 bases between. Germline CDR1 and CDR2: MNHNS and SASEGT. There are 13 residues in the CDR3. CDR3 sequence: CASSEGLAMFPFF. In nucleotides, the CDR3 is TGTGCCAGCAGTGAAGGCCTAGCTATGTTTCCTTTCTTT.

The chain couples TRBV6-5 to TRBJ1-2; D ambiguous. Germline V lookup: CDR1 MNHEY, CDR2 SVGAGI. V gave up 8 bases and J gave up 2 bases, with 6 bases separating them. The length of the CDR3 is 11 residues. The CDR3 here is CASCLNYGYTF. DNA for the CDR3: TGTGCCAGCTGTCTAAACTATGGCTACACCTTC.

This chain connects TRBV7-9 to TRBJ1-1; TRBD1 might be the D (6 bases). Trimming took 1 base from V and 0 from J, leaving 12 bases between them. This CDR3 spans 16 amino acids. Per germline, CDR1 SEHNR and CDR2 FQNEAQ (reference sequence). The chain's CDR3 is CASSLGGRPMNTEAFF. The CDR3, as DNA: TGTGCCAGCAGCTTAGGGGGGCGTCCCATGAACACTGAAGCTTTCTTT.

A few counts support this clone. The chain is built from TRBV28 and TRBJ1-1; D is uncertain. Germline V gene lookup returns CDR1 MDHEN and CDR2 SYDVKM. The CDR3 length is 14 residues. Trimming left V 2 bases short and J 5 bases short, with 12 bases between. For the CDR3, the DNA is TGTGCCAGCAGTTTAGCGGGAAGGGAGACTGAAGCTTTCTTT. This codes for CASSLAGRETEAFF.

There are a few counts of this clone. V and J are TRBV18 and TRBJ1-1; D gene ambiguous. The germline V gene encodes CDR1 KGHSH and CDR2 LQKENI. This CDR3 contains 16 residues. V was trimmed by 1 base and J by 3 bases, leaving 15 bases between them. This chain's CDR3 is CASSPRRARADTEAFF. The CDR3 bases are TGTGCCAGCTCACCACGTCGGGCCAGAGCGGACACTGAAGCTTTCTTT. Variable domain in full (rest from reference TRBV18 and TRBJ1-1): NAGVMQNPRHLVRRRGQEARLRCSPMKGHSHVYWYRQLPEEGLKFMVYLQKENIIDESGMPKERFSAEFPKEGPSILRIQQVVRGDSAAYFCASSPRRARADTEAFFGQGTRLTVV.

This clone was counted only a few times. The V and J genes are TRBV29-1 and TRBJ1-1; 7 nucleotides match TRBD1. This CDR3 is 13 amino acids long. Germline V lookup: CDR1 SQVTM, CDR2 ANQGSEA. Losses at the gene ends were 5 bases for V and 2 bases for J; bases not matched to a gene: 5. The CDR3 spells CSVWGQINTEAFF. The CDR3 DNA sequence: TGCAGCGTTTGGGGACAGATTAACACTGAAGCTTTCTTT.

This clone was counted a few times. The chain is built from TRBV29-1 and TRBJ2-3, with TRBD1 identical over 8 bases. Germline CDR1 is SQVTM and CDR2 is ANQGSEA. The CDR3 is 12 amino acids. V shed 7 bases, J shed 9 bases, and the junction held 9 bases outside the gene matches. CDR3 loop: CSAGQEGVTQYF. The DNA for the CDR3 is TGCAGCGCGGGACAGGAAGGAGTAACGCAGTATTTT.

This clone has a count of ten or more. This chain uses TRBV29-1 with TRBJ2-1, with 7 bases lining up with TRBD2. The CDR3 is 11 amino acids. The V and J ends lost 7 bases and 7 bases, in that order; junction bases with no gene match: 4. Germline CDR1 is SQVTM and CDR2 is ANQGSEA. CDR3 sequence: CSGGGGNEQFF. In DNA form, the CDR3 reads TGCAGCGGGGGGGGAGGAAATGAGCAGTTCTTC.

The chain has TRBV25-1 and TRBJ1-5; the D is unclear. The length of the CDR3 is 15 residues. With 4 bases removed from V and 6 bases from J, the gap between germline ends came to 16 bases. Germline lookup yields CDR1 MGHDK and CDR2 SYGVNS. Here the CDR3 reads CASSASDGVSQPQHF. In DNA form, the CDR3 reads TGTGCCAGCAGTGCCTCGGACGGGGTTAGTCAGCCCCAGCATTTT.

The sample holds a few counts of this clone. This chain links TRBV11-2 with TRBJ2-1; 7 nucleotides agree with TRBD2. V was clipped by 1 base and J by 9 bases; unmatched bases: 6. Germline-derived CDR1 and CDR2 are SGHAT and FQNNGV. The CDR3 contains 14 residues. The chain's CDR3 is CASSLGVGRGEQFF. The CDR3 nucleotides read TGTGCCAGCAGCTTAGGTGTGGGGAGGGGTGAGCAGTTCTTC.

Note on this clone: Other DNA sequences in this sample translate to the same CDR3. This sequence joins TRBV4-1 and TRBJ2-5, with 10 positions matching TRBD1. CDR1 and CDR2 from the germline V gene are MGHRA and YSYEKL. This CDR3 contains 14 residues. V shed 4 bases, J shed 2 bases, and the junction held 1 base outside the gene matches. CDR3 region: CASSLGQGQETQYF. The CDR3 nucleotides are TGCGCCAGCAGCCTGGGACAGGGGCAAGAGACCCAGTACTTC.

Here the CDR3 DNA reads TGTGCCAGCAGCTTCGGGACAGGGGTCGAAAAACTGTTTTTT. It specifies CASSFGTGVEKLFF. The rearrangement uses TRBV7-6 and TRBJ1-4, with 10 bases fitting TRBD1. After removal of 3 bases from V and 8 bases from J, the junction contained 3 bases not matched to a gene. Germline CDR1 reads SGHVS; CDR2 reads FNYEAQ. The CDR3 loop spans 14 amino acids.

This chain joins TRBV29-1 and TRBJ2-1; 15 positions agree with TRBD2. CDR3 size: 20 residues. Germline trimming cut 4 bases from V and 2 bases from J; bases unmatched to any gene: 15. Germline loops: CDR1 SQVTM, CDR2 ANQGSEA. CDR3 nucleotide sequence: TGCAGCGTTGTAATGCGAGGGGGACTAGCGGGAGGCCGACCCTACAATGAGCAGTTCTTC. Amino acid sequence: CSVVMRGGLAGGRPYNEQFF.

A few counts support this clone. This chain connects TRBV5-1 to TRBJ1-5; no reliable D call. The CDR3 has 14 amino acids. In germline, CDR1 is SGHRS, CDR2 YFSETQ. V was trimmed by 9 bases and J by 2 bases, leaving 15 bases between them. Written as DNA, the CDR3 is TGCGCCATCATCAAGAGGGCGGGCAATCAGCCCCAGCATTTT. Translation: CAIIKRAGNQPQHF. The whole variable domain, remainder taken from reference TRBV5-1 and TRBJ1-5, is KAGVTQTPRYLIKTRGQQVTLSCSPISGHRSVSWYQQTPGQGLQFLFEYFSETQRNKGNFPGRFSGRQFSNSRSEMNVSTLELGDSALYLCAIIKRAGNQPQHFGDGTRLSIL.

This clone was recorded a few times. The chain combines TRBV6-1 with TRBJ2-3, with 7 positions matching TRBD2. CDR3 length: 18 residues. V lost 4 bases and J lost 0; bases outside the gene matches: 13. Per germline, CDR1 MNHNS and CDR2 SASEGT. The CDR3 sequence is CASSGEAGAGSSTDTQYF. CDR3 in DNA: TGTGCCAGCAGTGGCGAGGCGGGAGCAGGCTCTAGCACAGATACGCAGTATTTT.